This TCR beta chain stems from a study of identical twins. Study-wide results and limits: In beta out-of-frame sequences, the excess sharing between twins was weaker.

TCRdb re-called the 5' RACE reads with MiXCR, one entry per CDR3 protein. This table holds around 250,000 distinct CDR3 sequences, roughly 7% found once. The donors were all healthy and Caucasian. This clonotype showed up many times. Its antigen is undetermined. These same records also appear under a second study, on yellow fever vaccine responses in identical twins.

The sequence came from a woman under 30 in good health. The specimen sequenced was memory (CD45RO+) T cells sorted from blood.

The CDR3 DNA sequence: TGTGCCAGCAGTTACCTCCGGGGACGTGGCTACACCTTC. It encodes CASSYLRGRGYTF. The chain links TRBV6-5 to TRBJ1-2; the D gene is possibly TRBD1 (5 bases). Germline lookup yields CDR1 MNHEY and CDR2 SVGAGI. The CDR3 is 13 amino acids. The V end was cut by 2 bases, the J end by 7 bases, with 11 bases between.